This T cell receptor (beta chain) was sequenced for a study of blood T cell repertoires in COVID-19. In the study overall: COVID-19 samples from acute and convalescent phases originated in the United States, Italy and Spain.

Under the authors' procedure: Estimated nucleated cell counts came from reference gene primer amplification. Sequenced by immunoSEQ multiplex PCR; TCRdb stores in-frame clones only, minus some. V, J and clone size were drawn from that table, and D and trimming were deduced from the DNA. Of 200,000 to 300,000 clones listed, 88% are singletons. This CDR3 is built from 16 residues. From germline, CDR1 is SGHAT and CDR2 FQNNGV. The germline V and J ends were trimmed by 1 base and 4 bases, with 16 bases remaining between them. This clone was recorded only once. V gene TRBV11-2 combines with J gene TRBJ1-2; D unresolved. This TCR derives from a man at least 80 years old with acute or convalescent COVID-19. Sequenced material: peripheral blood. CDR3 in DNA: TGTGCCAGCAGCTTAGTTAGGAGCGGCAGAGGCTATGGCTACACCTTC. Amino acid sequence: CASSLVRSGRGYGYTF.